This T cell receptor (beta chain) appears in the sequencing data of a study of OX40 agonist ivuxolimab in advanced cancers. The wider study: Patients' therapy was ivuxolimab, an antibody that acts as an agonist of OX40 (CD134). Ivuxolimab was administered intravenously to patients at 0.01 to 10 mg/kg every 2 weeks.

Trimming shortened V by 0 bases and J by 2 bases, and 8 bases separated the two germline ends. The CDR3 loop spans 15 amino acids. Germline CDR1 and CDR2: KGHSH and LQKENI. Profiling relied on immunoSEQ multiplex PCR, and the TCRdb table lists in-frame clones only, not all of them. This sample has some 50,000 clones, with about four fifths found just once. The source material was CD4+ or CD8+ T cells sorted from blood, sampled in a trial of the OX40 agonist ivuxolimab. This chain connects TRBV18 to TRBJ1-3; D unresolved. This sequence was found in an adult with an advanced solid tumor such as melanoma, head and neck, liver or kidney cancer. DNA of the CDR3: TGTGCCAGCTCACCACCGTCCAGCCCTGGAAACACCATATATTTT. Its translation is CASSPPSSPGNTIYF.